The sequence of this TCR beta chain was determined in a study of cytomegalovirus exposure and HLA in healthy donors. This clone was picked up a small number of times. Trimming took 7 bases from V and 2 from J, leaving 17 bases between them. CDR3 length: 15 residues. Germline V gene sequence: CDR1 MDHEN, CDR2 SYDVKM. The PCR had 60 Vbeta and 13 Jbeta primers. The table came from immunoSEQ multiplex PCR; TCRdb's copy has only in-frame clones and leaves some out. The table shows about 140,000 clones, with approximately 80% occurring only once. The sequencing sample was made of PBMCs. The chain has TRBV28 and TRBJ1-2; D gene uncertain. This TCR was sampled from a male donor in good health and CMV-seronegative. CDR3 nucleotides: TGTGCCAGCACTCCAAACCGACAAAGAAACTATGGCTACACCTTC. It codes for CASTPNRQRNYGYTF.